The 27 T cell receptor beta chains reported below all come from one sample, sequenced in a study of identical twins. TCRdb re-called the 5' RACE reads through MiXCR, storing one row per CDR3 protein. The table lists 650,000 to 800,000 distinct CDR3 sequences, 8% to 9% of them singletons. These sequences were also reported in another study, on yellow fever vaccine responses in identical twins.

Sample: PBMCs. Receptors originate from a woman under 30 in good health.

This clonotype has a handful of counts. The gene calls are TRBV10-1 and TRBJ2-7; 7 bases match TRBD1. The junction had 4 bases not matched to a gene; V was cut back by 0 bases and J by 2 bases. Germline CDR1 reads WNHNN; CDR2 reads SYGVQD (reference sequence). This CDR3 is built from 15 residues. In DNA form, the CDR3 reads TGCGCCAGCAGTGAGTCGACAGGGAACACCTACGAGCAGTACTTC. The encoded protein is CASSESTGNTYEQYF.

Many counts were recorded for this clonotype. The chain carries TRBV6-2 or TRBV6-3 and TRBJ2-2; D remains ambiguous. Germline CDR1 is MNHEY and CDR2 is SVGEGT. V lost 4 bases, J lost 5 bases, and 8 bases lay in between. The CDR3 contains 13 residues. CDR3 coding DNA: TGTGCCAGCAGTTCCCTGGGAACCGGGGAGCTGTTTTTT. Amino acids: CASSSLGTGELFF.

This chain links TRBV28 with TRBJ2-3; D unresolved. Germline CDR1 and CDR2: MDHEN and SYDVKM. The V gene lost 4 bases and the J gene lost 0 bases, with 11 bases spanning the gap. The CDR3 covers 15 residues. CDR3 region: CASSYRPLSTDTQYF. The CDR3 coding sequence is TGTGCCAGCAGTTATAGGCCGCTTAGCACAGATACGCAGTATTTT.

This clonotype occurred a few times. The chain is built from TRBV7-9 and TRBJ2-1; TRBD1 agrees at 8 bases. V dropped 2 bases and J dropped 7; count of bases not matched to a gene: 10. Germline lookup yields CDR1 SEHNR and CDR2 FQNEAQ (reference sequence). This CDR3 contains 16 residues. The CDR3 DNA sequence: TGTGCCAGCAGCTTAACGGGAAGGACAGGGCGGAATGAGCAGTTCTTC. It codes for CASSLTGRTGRNEQFF.

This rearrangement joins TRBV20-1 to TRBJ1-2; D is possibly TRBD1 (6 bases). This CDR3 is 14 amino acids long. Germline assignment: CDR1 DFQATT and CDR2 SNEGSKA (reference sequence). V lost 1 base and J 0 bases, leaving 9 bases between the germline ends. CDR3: CSARVQGSNYGYTF. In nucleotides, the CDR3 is TGCAGTGCTAGAGTGCAGGGGTCTAACTATGGCTACACCTTC.

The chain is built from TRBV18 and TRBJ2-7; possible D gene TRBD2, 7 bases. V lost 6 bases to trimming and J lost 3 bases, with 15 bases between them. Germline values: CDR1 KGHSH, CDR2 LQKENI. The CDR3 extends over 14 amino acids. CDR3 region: CASSPGRGDYEQYF. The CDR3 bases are TGTGCCAGCTCCCCAGGGAGGGGGGACTACGAGCAGTACTTC.

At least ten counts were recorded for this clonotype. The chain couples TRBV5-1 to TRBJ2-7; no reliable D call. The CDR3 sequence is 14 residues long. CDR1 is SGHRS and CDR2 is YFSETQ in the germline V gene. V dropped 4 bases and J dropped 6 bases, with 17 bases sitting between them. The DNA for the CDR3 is TGCGCCAGCAGCCTCCTCTACTCCGGGCCCGAGCAGTACTTC. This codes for CASSLLYSGPEQYF. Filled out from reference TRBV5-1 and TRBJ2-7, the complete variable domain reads KAGVTQTPRYLIKTRGQQVTLSCSPISGHRSVSWYQQTPGQGLQFLFEYFSETQRNKGNFPGRFSGRQFSNSRSEMNVSTLELGDSALYLCASSLLYSGPEQYFGPGTRLTVT.

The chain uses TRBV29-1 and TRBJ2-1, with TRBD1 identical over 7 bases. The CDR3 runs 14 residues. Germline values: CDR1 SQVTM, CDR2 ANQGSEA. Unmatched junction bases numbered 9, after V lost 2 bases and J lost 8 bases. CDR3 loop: CSVEPGQSIYEQFF. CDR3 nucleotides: TGCAGCGTTGAACCGGGACAGAGTATCTATGAGCAGTTCTTC.

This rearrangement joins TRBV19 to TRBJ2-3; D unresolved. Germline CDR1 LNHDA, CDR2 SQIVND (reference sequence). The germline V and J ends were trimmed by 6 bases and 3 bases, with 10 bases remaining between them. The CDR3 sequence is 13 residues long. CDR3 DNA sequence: TGTGCCAGTAGGACCGTCGGAACAGATACGCAGTATTTT. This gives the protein CASRTVGTDTQYF.

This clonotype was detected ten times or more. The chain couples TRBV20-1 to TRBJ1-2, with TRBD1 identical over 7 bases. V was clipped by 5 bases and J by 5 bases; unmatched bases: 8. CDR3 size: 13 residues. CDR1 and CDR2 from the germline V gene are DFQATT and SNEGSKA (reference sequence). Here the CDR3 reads CSAAGTDSYGYTF. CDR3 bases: TGCAGTGCTGCCGGGACAGACTCTTATGGCTACACCTTC.

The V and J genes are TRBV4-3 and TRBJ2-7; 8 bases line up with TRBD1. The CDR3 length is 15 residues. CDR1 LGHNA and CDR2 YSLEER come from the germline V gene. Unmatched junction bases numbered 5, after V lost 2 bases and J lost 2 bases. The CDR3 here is CASSQRQGIAYEQYF. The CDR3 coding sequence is TGCGCCAGCAGCCAAAGACAGGGGATCGCCTACGAGCAGTACTTC.

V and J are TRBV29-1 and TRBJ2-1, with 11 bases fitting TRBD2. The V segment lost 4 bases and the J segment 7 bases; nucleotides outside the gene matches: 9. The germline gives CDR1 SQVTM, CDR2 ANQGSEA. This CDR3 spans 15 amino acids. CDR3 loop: CSVGGIAGGGNEQFF. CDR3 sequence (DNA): TGCAGCGTTGGGGGAATAGCGGGAGGGGGGAATGAGCAGTTCTTC.

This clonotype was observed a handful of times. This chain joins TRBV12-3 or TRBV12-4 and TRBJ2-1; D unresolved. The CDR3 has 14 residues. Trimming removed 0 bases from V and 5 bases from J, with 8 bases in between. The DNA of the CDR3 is TGTGCCAGCAGTTTAGCGCGGACCCACAATGAGCAGTTCTTC. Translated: CASSLARTHNEQFF.

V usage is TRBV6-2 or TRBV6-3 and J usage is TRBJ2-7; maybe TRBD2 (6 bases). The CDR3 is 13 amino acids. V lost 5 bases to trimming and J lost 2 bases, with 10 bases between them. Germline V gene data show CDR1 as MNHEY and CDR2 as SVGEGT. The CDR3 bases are TGTGCCAGCAGTATAGCGGAGACCTACGAGCAGTACTTC. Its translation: CASSIAETYEQYF.

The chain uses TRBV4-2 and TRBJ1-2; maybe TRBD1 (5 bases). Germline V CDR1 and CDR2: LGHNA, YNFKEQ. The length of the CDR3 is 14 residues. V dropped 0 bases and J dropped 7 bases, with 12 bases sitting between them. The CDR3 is CASSQDRGEGGYTF. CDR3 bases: TGTGCCAGCAGCCAAGATAGAGGGGAAGGTGGCTACACCTTC.

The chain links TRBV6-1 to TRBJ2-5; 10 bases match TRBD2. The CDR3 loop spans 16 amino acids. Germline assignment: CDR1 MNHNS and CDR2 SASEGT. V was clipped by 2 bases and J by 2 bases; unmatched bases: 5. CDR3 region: CASSELAGEGQETQYF. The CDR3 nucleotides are TGTGCCAGCAGTGAACTAGCGGGAGAGGGGCAAGAGACCCAGTACTTC.

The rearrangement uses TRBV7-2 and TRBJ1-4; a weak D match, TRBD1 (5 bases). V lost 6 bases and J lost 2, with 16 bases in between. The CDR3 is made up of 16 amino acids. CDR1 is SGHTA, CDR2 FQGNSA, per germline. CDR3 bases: TGTGCCAGCAGATCTTCAGGGCAAGGGACTAATGAAAAACTGTTTTTT. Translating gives CASRSSGQGTNEKLFF.

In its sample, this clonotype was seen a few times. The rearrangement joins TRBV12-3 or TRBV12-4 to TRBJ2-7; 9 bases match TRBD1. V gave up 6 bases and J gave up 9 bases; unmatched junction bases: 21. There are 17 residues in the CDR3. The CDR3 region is CASSLSLTGTGHGRQYF. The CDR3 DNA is TGTGCCAGCAGCCTAAGCCTCACCGGGACAGGGCATGGACGGCAGTACTTC.

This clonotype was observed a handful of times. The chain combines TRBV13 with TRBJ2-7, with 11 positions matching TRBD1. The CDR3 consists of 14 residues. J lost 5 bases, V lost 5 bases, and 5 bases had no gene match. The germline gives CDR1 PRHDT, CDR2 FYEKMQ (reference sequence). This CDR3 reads CASSPRDRGNEQYF. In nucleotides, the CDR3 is TGTGCCAGCAGCCCACGGGACAGGGGGAACGAGCAGTACTTC.

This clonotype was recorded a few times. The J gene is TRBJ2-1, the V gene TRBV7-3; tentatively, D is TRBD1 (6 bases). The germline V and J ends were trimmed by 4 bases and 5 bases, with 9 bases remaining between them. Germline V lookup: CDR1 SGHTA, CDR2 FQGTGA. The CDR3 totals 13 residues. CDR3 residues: CASSSDRNNEQFF. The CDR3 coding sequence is TGTGCCAGCAGCTCTGACAGGAACAATGAGCAGTTCTTC.

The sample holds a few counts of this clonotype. The CDR3 region is CASTSGMRHEQYF. The CDR3, as DNA: TGTGCCAGCACTAGCGGGATGCGCCACGAGCAGTACTTC. The genes are TRBV6-2 or TRBV6-3 and TRBJ2-7; 9 bases are shared with TRBD2. The V gene's germline CDR1 is MNHEY and CDR2 SVGEGT. The CDR3 has 13 amino acids. Trimming cost V 7 bases and J 5 bases; bases outside gene matches: 6.

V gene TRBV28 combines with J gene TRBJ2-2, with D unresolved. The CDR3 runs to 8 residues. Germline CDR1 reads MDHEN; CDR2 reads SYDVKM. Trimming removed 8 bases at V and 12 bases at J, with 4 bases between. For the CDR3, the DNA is TGTGCCAGCCTGCAGCTGTTTTTT. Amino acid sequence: CASLQLFF.

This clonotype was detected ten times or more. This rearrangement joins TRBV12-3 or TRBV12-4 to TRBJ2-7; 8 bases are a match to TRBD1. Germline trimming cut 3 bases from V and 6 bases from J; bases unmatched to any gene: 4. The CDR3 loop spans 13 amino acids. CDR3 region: CASSFGTGGEQYF. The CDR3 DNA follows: TGTGCCAGCAGTTTCGGGACAGGTGGCGAGCAGTACTTC.

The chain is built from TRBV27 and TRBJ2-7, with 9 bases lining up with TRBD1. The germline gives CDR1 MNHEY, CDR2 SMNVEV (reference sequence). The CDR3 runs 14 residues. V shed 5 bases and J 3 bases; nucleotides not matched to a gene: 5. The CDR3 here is CASSLTGGYYEQYF. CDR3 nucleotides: TGTGCCAGCAGTCTGACAGGGGGGTACTACGAGCAGTACTTC.

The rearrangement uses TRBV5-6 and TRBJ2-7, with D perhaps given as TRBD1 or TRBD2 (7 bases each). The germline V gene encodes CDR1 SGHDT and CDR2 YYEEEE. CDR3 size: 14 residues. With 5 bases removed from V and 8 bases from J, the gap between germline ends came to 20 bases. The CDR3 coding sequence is TGTGCCAGCAGGAGACAGGGAGGGACCTGCCAGCAGTACTTC. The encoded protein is CASRRQGGTCQQYF.

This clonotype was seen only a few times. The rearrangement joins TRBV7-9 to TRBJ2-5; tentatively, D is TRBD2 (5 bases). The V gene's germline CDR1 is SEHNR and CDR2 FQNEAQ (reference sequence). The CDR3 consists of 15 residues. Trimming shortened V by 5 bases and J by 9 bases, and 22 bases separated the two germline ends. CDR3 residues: CASSPPTSGILAQYF. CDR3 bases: TGTGCCAGCAGCCCCCCCACTAGTGGGATATTGGCCCAGTACTTC.

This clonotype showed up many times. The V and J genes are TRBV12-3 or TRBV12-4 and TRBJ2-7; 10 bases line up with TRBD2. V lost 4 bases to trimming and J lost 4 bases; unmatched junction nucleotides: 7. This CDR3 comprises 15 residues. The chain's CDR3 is CASSYASGSKYEQYF. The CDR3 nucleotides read TGTGCCAGCAGTTACGCTAGCGGGAGTAAGTACGAGCAGTACTTC.